These 6 T cell receptor beta chains share one sample of origin, sequenced in a study of CD8 T cells in Susac syndrome. An amount of RNA that ranged from roughly 0.5 to 1 ug was reverse transcribed with random hexamers. TCRdb recomputed calls from the immunoSEQ multiplex PCR reads with MiXCR, one row per CDR3 protein. The sample records around 300,000 distinct CDR3 sequences, roughly nine tenths being singletons. Sequenced material: CD4+ T cells from PBMCs. All receptors derive from a human donor with multiple sclerosis.

This sequence joins TRBV20-1 and TRBJ2-7; D is perhaps TRBD2 (5 bases). The CDR3 is made up of 12 amino acids. The germline V gene encodes CDR1 DFQATT and CDR2 SNEGSKA (reference sequence). The germline V and J ends were trimmed by 3 bases and 4 bases, with 10 bases remaining between them. CDR3 region: CSAREDGYEQYF. The CDR3 DNA sequence: TGCAGTGCTAGGGAGGACGGTTACGAGCAGTACTTC.

The chain has TRBV7-2 and TRBJ2-3; the D gene is possibly TRBD2 (6 bases). With 5 bases removed from V and 2 bases from J, the gap between germline ends came to 17 bases. Germline CDR1 is SGHTA and CDR2 is FQGNSA. The CDR3 loop spans 16 amino acids. CDR3 in amino acids: CASSLRRDALTDTQYF. CDR3 DNA sequence: TGTGCCAGCAGCCTAAGGAGGGACGCCCTCACAGATACGCAGTATTTT.

Only a few counts were recorded for this clonotype. V and J are TRBV5-6 and TRBJ1-6; D gene unclear. Germline V gives CDR1 SGHDT, CDR2 YYEEEE. The V gene lost 4 bases and the J gene lost 13 bases, with 24 bases spanning the gap. The CDR3 length is 16 residues. In DNA form, the CDR3 reads TGTGCCAGCAGCCCGGCGACTCGTGGGGTAAGGTCCCCCCTCCACTTT. Amino acid sequence: CASSPATRGVRSPLHF.

The chain carries TRBV6-1 and TRBJ1-2; no reliable D call. The ends were cut back, 1 base at V and 2 bases at J, with 8 bases in the middle. Germline V CDR1 and CDR2: MNHNS, SASEGT. This CDR3 spans 14 amino acids. The CDR3 reads CASSEGGRNYGYTF. CDR3 DNA sequence: TGTGCCAGCAGTGAAGGCGGCAGAAACTATGGCTACACCTTC.

CDR3 DNA sequence: TGTGCCAGCAGCCACCATTGGACTGGCTCTGCGAACACCGGGGAGCTGTTTTTT. Translating it yields CASSHHWTGSANTGELFF. V gene TRBV7-8 combines with J gene TRBJ2-2, with D possibly TRBD2 on 5 matching bases. V lost 5 bases, J lost 0 bases, and 19 bases lay in between. This CDR3 spans 18 amino acids. The V gene's germline CDR1 is SGHVS and CDR2 FQNEAQ.

The chain has TRBV20-1 and TRBJ2-1; perhaps TRBD2 as D (5 bases). The CDR3 spans 11 residues. CDR1 and CDR2 from the germline V gene are DFQATT and SNEGSKA (reference sequence). V lost 0 bases, J lost 14 bases, and 11 bases lay in between. The CDR3 loop reads CSARDGNTEFF. The DNA of the CDR3 is TGCAGTGCTAGAGACGGGAACACGGAGTTCTTC.